This entry features one T cell receptor beta chain sequence. What it binds is not known. The data belong to a study of post-analysis software for immune sequencing data. The overall study: Recorded disease courses covered relapsing-remitting, secondary progressive and progressive-relapsing multiple sclerosis. Some patients had no subtype annotation.

Study-wide findings and caveats: With TRBV5-6, TRBV5-1 and TRBV20-1 included, about five TRBV segments were more frequent in patients than in controls. F-measure co-clustering was strong for batch-matched samples.

V was pared by 4 bases and J by 6 bases, with 15 bases between. The germline gives CDR1 SGDLS, CDR2 YYNGEE. CDR3 length: 14 residues. TCR beta libraries were prepared from cDNA with unique molecular identifiers. Via MiXCR, TCRdb re-called the PCR reads, giving one row per CDR3 protein. The data contain about 620,000 distinct CDR3 sequences, 44% of them singletons. The sequence was obtained from a girl between 5 and 17 years old with multiple sclerosis. Sequencing used blood. This chain uses TRBV9 with TRBJ2-3, with TRBD2 as a possible D gene (6 bases). For the CDR3, the DNA is TGTGCCAGCAGCTTCAGACTAGGATTGGATACGCAGTATTTT. Translating it yields CASSFRLGLDTQYF.